This T cell receptor beta chain originates from a study of T cell changes during pregnancy in multiple sclerosis. Data came from immunoSEQ multiplex PCR; TCRdb stores just in-frame clones and leaves some out. The sample consists of tens of thousands of clones, approximately 89% of them appearing once. The CDR3 consists of 12 residues. CDR1 is MNHEY and CDR2 is SVGAGI in the germline V gene. Trimming pared 5 bases from V and 6 bases from J, leaving 9 bases between. Sequencing used peripheral blood, obtained in the second trimester of pregnancy. The sequence was collected from a female donor with multiple sclerosis, enrolled in a pregnancy study. This rearrangement joins TRBV6-5 to TRBJ2-3; D not resolved. In nucleotides, the CDR3 is TGTGCCAGCAGTCCCGAGGCGGATACGCAGTATTTT. It is translated as CASSPEADTQYF.